The text below deals with one T cell receptor (beta chain). Its antigen is as yet unknown. The CDR3 is made up of 14 amino acids. With 3 bases clipped from V and 4 bases from J, the junction kept 5 bases outside the gene matches. CDR1 is KGHSH, CDR2 LQKENI, per germline. The data derive from a study of blood T cells in healthy people across ages. Study-wide results and limits: Higher naive T cell percentage went strongly together with higher TCR beta diversity. Possibly, changes in expanded clonotypes were confounded because donor CMV status was unknown.

It was with a sample-barcoded 5' primer and a J-beta primer mix that a second PCR of roughly 7 to 12 cycles was run. TCRdb fed the 5' RACE reads into MiXCR, producing one record per CDR3 protein. The repertoire includes about 1.4 million distinct CDR3 sequences, 59% of them detected once, and about 6.7% sits in the top ten. The sample, about 9.7 milliliters of peripheral blood, was drawn from each donor. Per-sample PBMC isolation yielded at least 7 million cells. The source material was blood. This TCR derives from a man between 18 and 35 years old in good health. The chain uses TRBV18 and TRBJ1-2, with 7 bases matching TRBD1. CDR3 nucleotides: TGTGCCAGCTCACCCCCGGGACAGCCCTATGGCTACACCTTC. Residues: CASSPPGQPYGYTF.